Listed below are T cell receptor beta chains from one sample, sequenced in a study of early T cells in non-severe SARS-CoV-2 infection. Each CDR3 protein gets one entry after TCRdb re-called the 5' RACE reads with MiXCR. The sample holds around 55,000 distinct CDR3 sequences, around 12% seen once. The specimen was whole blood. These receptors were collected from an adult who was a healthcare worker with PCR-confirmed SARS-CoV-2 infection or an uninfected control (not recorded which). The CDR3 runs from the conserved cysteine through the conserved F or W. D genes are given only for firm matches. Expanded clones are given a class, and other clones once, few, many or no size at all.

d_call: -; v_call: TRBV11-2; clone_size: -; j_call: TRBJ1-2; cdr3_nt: TGTGCCAGCAGCTTAGATCCGAAGGGGCTAAGTGGCTACACCTTC; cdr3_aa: CASSLDPKGLSGYTF
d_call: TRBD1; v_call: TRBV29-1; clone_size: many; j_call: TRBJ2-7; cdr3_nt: TGCAGCGTTGGCCGGACAGGCTACGAGCAGTACTTC; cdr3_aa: CSVGRTGYEQYF
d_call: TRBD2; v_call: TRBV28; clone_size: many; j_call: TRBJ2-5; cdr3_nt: TGTGCCAGCAGGTCGGGGGGGGAGACCCAGTACTTC; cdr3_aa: CASRSGGETQYF
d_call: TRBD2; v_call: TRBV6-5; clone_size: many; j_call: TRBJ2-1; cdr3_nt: TGTGCCAGCAGGGGAGGGGAGTCTAGCGGGACCCCGGGGAATGAGCAGTTCTTC; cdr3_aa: CASRGGESSGTPGNEQFF
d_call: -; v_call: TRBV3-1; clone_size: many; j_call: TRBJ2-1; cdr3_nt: TGTGCCAGCAGCCAAGAGACGGCGGTTAGCTCCTACAATGAGCAGTTCTTC; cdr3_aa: CASSQETAVSSYNEQFF
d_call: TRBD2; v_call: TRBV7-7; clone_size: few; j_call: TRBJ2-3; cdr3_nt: TGTGCCAGCAGCCTCTCACTAGCGGGAGGGTCAGATACGCAGTATTTT; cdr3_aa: CASSLSLAGGSDTQYF
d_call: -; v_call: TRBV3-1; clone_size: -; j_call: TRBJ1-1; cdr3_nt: TGTGCCAGCAGCCAGGGACTAGTTTTCTTT; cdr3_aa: CASSQGLVFF
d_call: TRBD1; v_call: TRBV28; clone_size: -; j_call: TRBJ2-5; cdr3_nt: TGTGCCAGCAGTCCAGCCCCAGGACAGGGCGGAGGCGAGACCCAGTACTTC; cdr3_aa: CASSPAPGQGGGETQYF
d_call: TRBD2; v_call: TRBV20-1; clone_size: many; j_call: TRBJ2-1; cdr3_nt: TGCAGTGCTAGACCGGGACTAGCAAATGAGCAGTTCTTC; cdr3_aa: CSARPGLANEQFF
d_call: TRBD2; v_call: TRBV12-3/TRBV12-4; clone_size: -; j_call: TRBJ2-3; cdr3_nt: TGTGCCAGCAGCCTCCTAGCGGCTACAGATACGCAGTATTTT; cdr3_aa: CASSLLAATDTQYF
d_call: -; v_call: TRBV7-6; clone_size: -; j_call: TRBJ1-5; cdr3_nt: TGTGCCAGCAGCTTCCACCCCCGCGGGGAAAGCAATCAGCCCCAGCATTTT; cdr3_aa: CASSFHPRGESNQPQHF
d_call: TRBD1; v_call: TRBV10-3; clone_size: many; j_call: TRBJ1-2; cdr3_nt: TGTGCCATCAGTGGGACAGGGGCTCGGGGCTACACCTTC; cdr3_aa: CAISGTGARGYTF
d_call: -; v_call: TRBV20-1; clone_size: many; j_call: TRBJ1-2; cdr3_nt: TGCAGTGCCGAGCACAGGGAGACTAACTATGGCTACACCTTC; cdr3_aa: CSAEHRETNYGYTF
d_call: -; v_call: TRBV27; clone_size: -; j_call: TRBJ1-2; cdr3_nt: TGTGCCAGCAGTCTACAGAGAAACTATGGCTACACCTTC; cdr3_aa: CASSLQRNYGYTF
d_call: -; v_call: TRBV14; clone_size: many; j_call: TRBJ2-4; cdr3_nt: TGTGCCAGCAGCCAAGATTATAGGAGCATTCAGTACTTC; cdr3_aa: CASSQDYRSIQYF
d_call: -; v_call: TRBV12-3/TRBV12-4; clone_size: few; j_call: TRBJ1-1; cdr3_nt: TGTGCCAGCAGTTTCCGAACAGGGATCGGCACTGAAGCTTTCTTT; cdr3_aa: CASSFRTGIGTEAFF
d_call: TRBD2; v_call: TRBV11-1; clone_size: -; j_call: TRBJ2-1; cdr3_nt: TGTGCCAGCAGCCGACTAGCGGATTACAATGAGCAGTTCTTC; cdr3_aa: CASSRLADYNEQFF
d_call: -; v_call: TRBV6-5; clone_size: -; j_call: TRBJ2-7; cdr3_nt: TGTGCGGAGGGGGATGATTGGGAATCCTACGAGCAGTACTTC; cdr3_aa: CAEGDDWESYEQYF
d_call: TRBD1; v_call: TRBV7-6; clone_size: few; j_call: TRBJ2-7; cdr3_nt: TGTGCCAGCAGCTTATCGGGGACAGGGGGGTACGAGCAGTACTTC; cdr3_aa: CASSLSGTGGYEQYF
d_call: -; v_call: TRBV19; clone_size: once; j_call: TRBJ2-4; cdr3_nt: TGTGCCAGTAGCGGGACGGCCGGGGCCATTCAGTACTTC; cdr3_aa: CASSGTAGAIQYF
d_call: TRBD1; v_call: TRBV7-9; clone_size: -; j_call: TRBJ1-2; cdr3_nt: TGTGCCAGCAGCTTCCCCGACAGGGGTTTGAACTATGGCTACACCTTC; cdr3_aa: CASSFPDRGLNYGYTF
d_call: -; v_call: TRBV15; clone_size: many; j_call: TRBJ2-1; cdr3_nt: TGTGCCACCAGCACGACTGGGTGGAATGAGCAGTTCTTC; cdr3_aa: CATSTTGWNEQFF
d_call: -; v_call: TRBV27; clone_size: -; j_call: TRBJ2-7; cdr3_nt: TGTGCCAGCAGTTTAACGACGGGCAGAGTCTACGAGCAGTACTTC; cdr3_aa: CASSLTTGRVYEQYF
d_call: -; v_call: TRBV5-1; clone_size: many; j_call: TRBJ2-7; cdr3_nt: TGCGCCACCGGACGTCCATACGAGCAGTACTTC; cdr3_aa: CATGRPYEQYF
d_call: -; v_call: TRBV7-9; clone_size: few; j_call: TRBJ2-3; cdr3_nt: TGTGCCAGCAGCTTAATCCCGGGGCGGGGGCCAGATACGCAGTATTTT; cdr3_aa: CASSLIPGRGPDTQYF
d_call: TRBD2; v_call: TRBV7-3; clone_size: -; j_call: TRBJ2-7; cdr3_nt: TGTGCCAGCAGCTTAACTGGCTTCGTTGGAGCGGGAGGAAGCTACGAGCAGTACTTC; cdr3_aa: CASSLTGFVGAGGSYEQYF
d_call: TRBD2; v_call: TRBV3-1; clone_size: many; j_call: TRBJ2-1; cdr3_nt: TGTGCCAGCAGCGGTGGAGCGGGAGCTGGCTACAATGAGCAGTTCTTC; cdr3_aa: CASSGGAGAGYNEQFF
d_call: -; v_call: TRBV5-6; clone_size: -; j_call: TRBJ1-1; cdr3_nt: TGTGCCAGCAGCTTGTTTAGCGGGGTGAACACTGAAGCTTTCTTT; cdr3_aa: CASSLFSGVNTEAFF
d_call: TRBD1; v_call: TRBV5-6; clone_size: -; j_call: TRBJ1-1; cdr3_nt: TGTGCCAGCAGCTTGGCCAGGGGGCAGAGGAACACTGAAGCTTTCTTT; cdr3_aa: CASSLARGQRNTEAFF
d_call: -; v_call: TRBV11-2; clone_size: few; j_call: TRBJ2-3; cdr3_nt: TGTGCCACAGAGGGCATGAGCGGGTTCACAGATACGCAGTATTTT; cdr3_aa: CATEGMSGFTDTQYF
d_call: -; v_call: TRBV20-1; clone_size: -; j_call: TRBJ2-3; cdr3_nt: TGCAGTGCTCCTGGAAAGACTAGAAGCACAGATACGCAGTATTTT; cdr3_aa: CSAPGKTRSTDTQYF
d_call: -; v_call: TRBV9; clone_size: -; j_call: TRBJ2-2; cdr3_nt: TGTGCCAGCAGCGGTCGGGTTGGGGAGCTGTTTTTT; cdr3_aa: CASSGRVGELFF
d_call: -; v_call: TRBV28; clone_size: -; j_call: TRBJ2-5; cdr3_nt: TGTGCCAGCAGTTTGGGGACTGCTGCTGGGACCCAGTACTTC; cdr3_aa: CASSLGTAAGTQYF